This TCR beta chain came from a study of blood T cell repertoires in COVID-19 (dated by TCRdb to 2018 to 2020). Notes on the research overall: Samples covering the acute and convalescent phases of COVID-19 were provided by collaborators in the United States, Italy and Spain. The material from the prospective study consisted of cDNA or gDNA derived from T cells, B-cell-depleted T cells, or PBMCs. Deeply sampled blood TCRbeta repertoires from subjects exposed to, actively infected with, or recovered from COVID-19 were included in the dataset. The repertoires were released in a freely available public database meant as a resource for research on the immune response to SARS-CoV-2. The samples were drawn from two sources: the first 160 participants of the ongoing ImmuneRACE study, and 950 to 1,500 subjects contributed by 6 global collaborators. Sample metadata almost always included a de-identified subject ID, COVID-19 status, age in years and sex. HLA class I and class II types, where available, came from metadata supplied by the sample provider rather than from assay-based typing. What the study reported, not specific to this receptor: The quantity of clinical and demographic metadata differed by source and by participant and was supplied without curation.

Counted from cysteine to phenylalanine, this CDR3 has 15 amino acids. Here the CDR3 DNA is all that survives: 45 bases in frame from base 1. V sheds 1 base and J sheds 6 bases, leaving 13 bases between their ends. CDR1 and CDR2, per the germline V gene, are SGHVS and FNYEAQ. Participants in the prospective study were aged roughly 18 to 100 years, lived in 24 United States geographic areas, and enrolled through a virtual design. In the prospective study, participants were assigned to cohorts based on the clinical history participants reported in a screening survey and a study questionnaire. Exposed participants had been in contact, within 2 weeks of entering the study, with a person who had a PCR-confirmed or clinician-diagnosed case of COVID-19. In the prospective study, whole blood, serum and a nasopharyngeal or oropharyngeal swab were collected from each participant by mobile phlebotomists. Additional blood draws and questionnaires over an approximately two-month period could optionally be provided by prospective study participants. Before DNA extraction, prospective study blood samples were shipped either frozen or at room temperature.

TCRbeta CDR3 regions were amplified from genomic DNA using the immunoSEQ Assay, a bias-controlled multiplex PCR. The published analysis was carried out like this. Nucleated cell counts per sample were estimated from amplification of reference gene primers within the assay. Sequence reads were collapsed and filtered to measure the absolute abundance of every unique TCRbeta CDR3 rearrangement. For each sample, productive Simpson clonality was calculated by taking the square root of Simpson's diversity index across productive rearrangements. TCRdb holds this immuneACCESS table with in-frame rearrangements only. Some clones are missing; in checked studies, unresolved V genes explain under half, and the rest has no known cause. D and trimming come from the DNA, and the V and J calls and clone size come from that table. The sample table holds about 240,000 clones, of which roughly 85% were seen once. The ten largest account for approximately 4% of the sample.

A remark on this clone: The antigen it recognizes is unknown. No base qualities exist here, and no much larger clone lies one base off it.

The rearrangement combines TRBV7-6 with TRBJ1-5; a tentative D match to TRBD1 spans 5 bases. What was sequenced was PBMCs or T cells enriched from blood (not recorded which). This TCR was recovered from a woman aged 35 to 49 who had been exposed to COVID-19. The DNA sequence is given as TGTGCCAGCAGCTTAGAAGTAGGGGCTAGTCAGCCCCAGCATTTT. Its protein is CASSLEVGASQPQHF. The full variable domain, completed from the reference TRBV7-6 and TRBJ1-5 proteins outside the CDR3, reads GAGVSQSPRYKVTKRGQDVALRCDPISGHVSLYWYRQALGQGPEFLTYFNYEAQQDKSGLPNDRFSAERPEGSISTLTIQRTEQRDSAMYRCASSLEVGASQPQHFGDGTRLSIL.